Listed below are T cell receptor beta chains from one sample, sequenced in a study of cytomegalovirus exposure and HLA in healthy donors. Sequencing was performed with immunoSEQ multiplex PCR; in TCRdb, only in-frame clones are kept and a portion is missing. This sample has about 130,000 clones, with approximately 84% found just once. Material: PBMCs. The receptors shown here come from a man aged 18 to 30 in good health and CMV-seropositive. Each CDR3 is given with its conserved first and last residue. The D gene is left open where the match is weak. Only part of the rows carry a size: once, few, many, or a class if the clone is expanded.

CDR3 | DNA | D | J | size | V
CASSFRDSYGYTF | TGTGCCAGCAGCTTTCGGGACAGTTATGGCTACACCTTC | TRBD1 | TRBJ1-2 | - | TRBV13
CASTWDSSYNSPLHF | TGTGCCAGCACCTGGGACAGCTCCTATAATTCACCCCTCCACTTT | - | TRBJ1-6 | few | TRBV21-1
CASSLRWAGSGRDDEQYF | TGCGCCAGCAGCTTGCGGTGGGCAGGGTCCGGGCGGGATGATGAGCAGTACTTC | - | TRBJ2-7 | - | TRBV5-1
CASSPGLAGGVTDTQYF | TGTGCCAGCTCCCCTGGACTAGCGGGGGGAGTGACAGATACGCAGTATTTT | TRBD2 | TRBJ2-3 | - | TRBV11-2
CASSPNTGELFF | TGTGCCAGCAGCCCAAACACCGGGGAGCTGTTTTTT | - | TRBJ2-2 | - | TRBV7-9
CASSEGNRDPSYEQYF | TGCGCCAGCAGTGAGGGGAACAGGGATCCCTCCTACGAGCAGTACTTC | - | TRBJ2-7 | - | TRBV10-2
CAISDVRDREGSEQFF | TGTGCCATCAGCGACGTTCGGGACAGGGAGGGTAGTGAGCAGTTCTTC | TRBD1 | TRBJ2-1 | - | TRBV10-3
CASSIDPQGADTQYF | TGTGCCAGTAGTATAGATCCGCAGGGGGCGGATACGCAGTATTTT | TRBD1 | TRBJ2-3 | - | TRBV19
CASSLSGDPYNEQFF | TGCGCCAGCAGTCTCAGCGGGGACCCCTACAATGAGCAGTTCTTC | TRBD2 | TRBJ2-1 | - | TRBV4-1
CASSSQDWDTEAFF | TGTGCCAGCAGCTCTCAAGACTGGGACACTGAAGCTTTCTTT | - | TRBJ1-1 | - | TRBV9
CASSQGRQDTQYF | TGCGCCAGCAGCCAAGGAAGACAAGATACGCAGTATTTT | - | TRBJ2-3 | once | TRBV4-3
CASSQDAGRSNQPQHF | TGCGCCAGCAGCCAAGATGCCGGGAGGAGCAATCAGCCCCAGCATTTT | - | TRBJ1-5 | few | TRBV4-3
CAISDERLEQYF | TGTGCCATCAGTGACGAGCGACTCGAGCAGTACTTC | - | TRBJ2-7 | once | TRBV10-3
CASSISSNYGYTF | TGTGCCAGTAGTATCTCCAGTAACTATGGCTACACCTTC | - | TRBJ1-2 | - | TRBV19
CSVDIGGEGTEAFF | TGCAGCGTTGATATAGGAGGGGAAGGCACTGAAGCTTTCTTT | - | TRBJ1-1 | - | TRBV29-1
CASSLAPAGGGEQYF | TGCGCCAGCAGCTTGGCGCCAGCGGGGGGTGGCGAGCAGTACTTC | TRBD2 | TRBJ2-7 | - | TRBV5-1
CASSQDFERGVYNEQFF | TGTGCCAGCAGCCAAGACTTTGAGCGGGGGGTTTACAATGAGCAGTTCTTC | TRBD2 | TRBJ2-1 | few | TRBV7-2
CASSQERLAGVRFSDTQYF | TGCGCCAGCAGCCAAGAGCGGTTAGCGGGAGTGAGGTTTTCAGATACGCAGTATTTT | TRBD2 | TRBJ2-3 | - | TRBV4-1
CASSLSVYSQETQYF | TGTGCCAGCAGTTTATCGGTCTACTCGCAAGAGACCCAGTACTTC | - | TRBJ2-5 | - | TRBV27
CASSLFQFPSTDTQYF | TGTGCCAGCAGCTTGTTTCAGTTCCCTAGCACAGATACGCAGTATTTT | - | TRBJ2-3 | - | TRBV5-6
CASTPGLAGYEQYF | TGTGCCAGCACCCCGGGACTAGCGGGGTACGAGCAGTACTTC | TRBD2 | TRBJ2-7 | - | TRBV6-6
CASSPPAGTGADTQYF | TGTGCCAGCAGCCCCCCCGCCGGGACAGGGGCAGATACGCAGTATTTT | TRBD1 | TRBJ2-3 | - | TRBV27
CASSPLWRNTEAFF | TGTGCCAGCAGCCCCCTATGGAGGAACACTGAAGCTTTCTTT | - | TRBJ1-1 | - | TRBV9
CSSSFLSGQGYNEQFF | TGTTCCAGCAGCTTTCTTTCAGGACAGGGTTACAATGAGCAGTTCTTC | TRBD1 | TRBJ2-1 | - | TRBV7-9
CAWSSWGGFYF | TGTGCCTGGAGTTCCTGGGGGGGCTTTTACTTC | - | TRBJ2-5 | - | TRBV30
CASSVTVLQYF | TGTGCCAGCAGTGTGACAGTCTTGCAGTACTTC | - | TRBJ2-7 | - | TRBV6-1
CASTELGQGPEAFF | TGTGCCAGCACTGAATTGGGGCAGGGCCCTGAAGCTTTCTTT | - | TRBJ1-1 | - | TRBV2
CASSFGTTNEKLFF | TGTGCCAGCAGTTTTGGGACTACTAATGAAAAACTGTTTTTT | - | TRBJ1-4 | - | TRBV27
CASSPGPGSRNTIYF | TGTGCCAGCTCACCCGGTCCCGGGTCTCGGAACACCATATATTTT | - | TRBJ1-3 | - | TRBV18
CASRTTGINYGYTF | TGTGCCAGCAGAACAACCGGGATTAACTATGGCTACACCTTC | - | TRBJ1-2 | few | TRBV7-9
CASGPPGLNTGELFF | TGTGCTAGTGGTCCCCCGGGACTGAACACCGGGGAGCTGTTTTTT | - | TRBJ2-2 | - | TRBV12-5
CASSLVGGDQETQYF | TGTGCCAGCAGCTTAGTCGGAGGGGACCAAGAGACCCAGTACTTC | - | TRBJ2-5 | - | TRBV7-2
CASSEGQLSSYEQYF | TGTGCCAGCAGTGAAGGACAACTGAGCTCCTACGAGCAGTACTTC | - | TRBJ2-7 | - | TRBV2
CASSHTANYGYTF | TGTGCCAGCAGCCATACAGCTAACTATGGCTACACCTTC | - | TRBJ1-2 | - | TRBV5-4
CASSFQGRNTEAFF | TGTGCCAGCAGTTTTCAGGGCCGAAACACTGAAGCTTTCTTT | - | TRBJ1-1 | - | TRBV27
CASSSTAPRIYGYTF | TGTGCCAGCAGCTCCACAGCTCCGAGAATCTATGGCTACACCTTC | - | TRBJ1-2 | - | TRBV13
CASSKGGSTGAFF | TGTGCCAGCAGCAAAGGGGGCTCAACCGGAGCTTTCTTT | - | TRBJ1-1 | - | TRBV21-1
CASSPTSGREYEQYF | TGTGCCAGCAGCCCAACTAGCGGGAGGGAATACGAGCAGTACTTC | TRBD2 | TRBJ2-7 | - | TRBV7-2
CASGPAGSYGYTF | TGTGCCAGCGGTCCTGCGGGCTCCTATGGCTACACCTTC | - | TRBJ1-2 | - | TRBV27
CASSLGGYEQFF | TGTGCCAGCAGCCTGGGGGGGTATGAGCAGTTCTTC | TRBD2 | TRBJ2-1 | - | TRBV25-1
CASTRASSGANVLTF | TGTGCCAGCACCAGGGCCAGCTCTGGGGCCAACGTCCTGACTTTC | - | TRBJ2-6 | - | TRBV9
CASSPTGEQGANEQYF | TGTGCCAGCAGCCCCACCGGTGAGCAGGGGGCTAACGAGCAGTACTTC | TRBD1 | TRBJ2-7 | - | TRBV7-2
CASSLARGWDYGYTF | TGTGCCAGCAGCTTAGCGAGAGGTTGGGACTATGGCTACACCTTC | - | TRBJ1-2 | - | TRBV7-9
CASSLAGGTVNQPQHF | TGTGCCAGCAGCTTGGCCGGGGGGACTGTCAATCAGCCCCAGCATTTT | - | TRBJ1-5 | - | TRBV5-8
CASSVGGGRSVTEAFF | TGTGCCAGCAGCGTAGGAGGGGGCCGTAGTGTCACTGAAGCTTTCTTT | TRBD1 | TRBJ1-1 | - | TRBV9
CASSISRGGWQPQHF | TGTGCCAGTAGTATTTCCCGGGGGGGATGGCAGCCCCAGCATTTT | - | TRBJ1-5 | few | TRBV19
CASKKGGAREKLFF | TGCGCCAGCAAGAAAGGGGGCGCGAGGGAAAAACTGTTTTTT | TRBD1 | TRBJ1-4 | - | TRBV23-1
CASSLASGNTGELFF | TGTGCCAGCAGCTTAGCCAGCGGGAACACCGGGGAGCTGTTTTTT | - | TRBJ2-2 | - | TRBV7-2
CASSQVHGESPLHF | TGCGCCAGCAGCCAAGTTCACGGGGAATCACCCCTCCACTTT | - | TRBJ1-6 | - | TRBV4-3
CASSRKTGTYNEQFF | TGTGCCAGTAGTAGAAAGACAGGTACCTACAATGAGCAGTTCTTC | - | TRBJ2-1 | - | TRBV19
CASSLKVLREQYF | TGTGCCAGCAGCCTAAAAGTCCTGCGGGAGCAGTACTTC | - | TRBJ2-7 | - | TRBV6-5
CASSGFRTRLVADTQYF | TGTGCCAGCAGCGGCTTTAGGACTCGGCTAGTTGCAGATACGCAGTATTTT | - | TRBJ2-3 | - | TRBV5-6
CASSLATGVGNTEAFF | TGTGCCAGCAGCTTGGCGACAGGGGTTGGGAACACTGAAGCTTTCTTT | TRBD1 | TRBJ1-1 | - | TRBV5-6
CASSSTGSRTEAFF | TGTGCCAGCAGCTCAACAGGTTCGCGGACTGAAGCTTTCTTT | - | TRBJ1-1 | once | TRBV7-9
CASSLQWGPDGSYF | TGCGCCAGCAGCTTGCAATGGGGCCCAGATGGATCGTACTTC | - | TRBJ2-7 | - | TRBV5-1
CASSLDRNTEAFF | TGTGCCAGCAGCTTGGACAGGAACACTGAAGCTTTCTTT | - | TRBJ1-1 | - | TRBV5-8
CASSEAGPGQVYQETQYF | TGTGCCAGCAGTGAAGCGGGTCCGGGACAGGTGTACCAAGAGACCCAGTACTTC | TRBD1 | TRBJ2-5 | - | TRBV2
CASSLGGGGRQPQHF | TGTGCCAGCAGCTTAGGAGGGGGGGGTCGTCAGCCCCAGCATTTT | - | TRBJ1-5 | - | TRBV7-2
CASSLGFGSEVTDTQYF | TGTGCCAGCAGCTTAGGTTTCGGTAGCGAGGTAACAGATACGCAGTATTTT | - | TRBJ2-3 | - | TRBV7-2
CASSYSNWDGRESAFF | TGTGCCAGCAGTTACTCAAATTGGGACGGCCGGGAGAGCGCTTTCTTT | - | TRBJ1-1 | few | TRBV6-6